The rows below give T cell receptor beta chains drawn from one sample of a study of cytomegalovirus exposure and HLA in healthy donors. Some clones are missing from TCRdb's copy, which holds only in-frame ones; the method was immunoSEQ multiplex PCR. The record lists fewer than 200,000 clones, of which the ten most abundant hold 1% to 1.5%. Sequencing was performed on PBMCs. The origin of the receptors is a woman in her sixties or seventies in good health and CMV-seronegative. Each CDR3 is given with its conserved first and last residue.

v_gene,j_gene,CDR3aa
TRBV5-1,TRBJ2-3,CASSLISGVTTDTQYF
TRBV6-5,TRBJ2-4,CASSYARTGGQGIQYF
TRBV5-1,TRBJ1-2,CASSFGSNYGYTF
TRBV18,TRBJ1-5,CASSPGSQGQPQHF
TRBV5-1,TRBJ1-4,CASKTGSTNEKLFF
TRBV19,TRBJ1-5,CASSPLSNQPQHF
TRBV2,TRBJ2-5,CASTEGLTIQETQYF
TRBV5-1,TRBJ1-4,CASSLMTGTNEKLFF
TRBV5-1,TRBJ2-5,CASSLLGIGGETQYF
TRBV5-1,TRBJ2-7,CASSPGRSSYEQYF
TRBV20-1,TRBJ2-5,CSARAEETQYF
TRBV5-1,TRBJ1-2,CASSLTGQGLLELYGYTF
TRBV19,TRBJ1-1,CASSIVGRGNTEAFF
TRBV29-1,TRBJ2-1,CSAKRGDSYNEQFF
TRBV2,TRBJ2-2,CASSELTSPAGELFF
TRBV7-9,TRBJ1-2,CASSPRGAANYGYTF
TRBV29-1,TRBJ1-4,CSANRGLNEKLFF
TRBV10-3,TRBJ1-1,CAISERDTNTEAFF
TRBV15,TRBJ2-2,CATSRDRDDPGELFF
TRBV25-1,TRBJ1-2,CASSSQGAPYGYTF
TRBV7-3,TRBJ1-1,CASSVQGGEAFF
TRBV5-4,TRBJ2-7,CASSLDPGPYEQYF
TRBV27,TRBJ2-2,CASSLLGGNTGELFF
TRBV9,TRBJ2-4,CASSAGGVAKNIQYF
TRBV6-5,TRBJ1-2,CATNTQGRGPYGYTF
TRBV5-1,TRBJ2-2,CASSTPGGSGNTGELFF
TRBV5-1,TRBJ1-3,CASSEGGGLGNTIYF
TRBV9,TRBJ1-3,CASSSTGVGNTIYF
TRBV7-9,TRBJ1-1,CASSLQQENTEAFF
TRBV27,TRBJ2-5,CASTRTGGRETQYF
TRBV2,TRBJ1-3,CASSEPRQVSGNTIYF
TRBV9,TRBJ1-1,CASRDPSGTEAFF
TRBV19,TRBJ2-5,CASSTGHKGEETQYF
TRBV11-2,TRBJ2-2,CASSRDGGELFF
TRBV10-3,TRBJ1-6,CAISERIRVAESPLHF
TRBV19,TRBJ2-7,CASSSPSYEQYF
TRBV6-5,TRBJ1-5,CASSYSRYQPQHF
TRBV5-4,TRBJ2-2,CASSLGSRGGRTGELFF
TRBV6-6,TRBJ2-2,CASSPSQGRHTGELFF
TRBV5-1,TRBJ2-1,CASSPRLAGAYNEQFF
TRBV4-2,TRBJ2-3,CASSHGLAGTDTQYF
TRBV6-5,TRBJ2-7,CASKGQGGTYEQYF
TRBV21-1,TRBJ2-5,CASSKGLAGCDEETQYF
TRBV19,TRBJ2-1,CASASGRNNEQFF
TRBV6-6,TRBJ1-1,CASIGSMNTEAFF